What follows are 28 T cell receptor beta chains derived from one specimen sequenced in a study of cytomegalovirus exposure and HLA in healthy donors (dated by TCRdb to about 2017). Library construction relied on the immunoSEQ multiplex PCR assay. A mixture of 60 forward primers for TCR Vbeta segments and 13 reverse primers for TCR Jbeta segments was used in the multiplex PCR. In its TCRdb copy, this immuneACCESS table keeps in-frame sequences only and misses some clones. Where compared with another copy, unresolved V genes explain less than half of these, and the others have no known cause. A total of roughly 120,000 clones appear in this sample, more than 60% of them only once. The ten largest make up about a tenth of the sample. Input material: PBMCs. These receptors originate from a man in his forties in good health and CMV-seropositive.

The chain couples TRBV19 to TRBJ2-3; TRBD2 agrees at 9 bases. The germline CDR1 and CDR2 sequences are LNHDA and SQIVND (reference sequence). V trimming: 3 bases; J trimming: 4 bases; junction bases outside the gene matches: 8. The CDR3 consists of 16 residues. The CDR3 spells CASSMISGRGADTQYF. The CDR3 nucleotides read TGTGCCAGTAGTATGATTAGCGGGAGAGGCGCAGATACGCAGTATTTT.

In this sample, this clone turned up a few times. The chain uses TRBV5-1 and TRBJ2-3, with 13 bases lining up with TRBD2. The CDR3 has 16 amino acids. Germline values: CDR1 SGHRS, CDR2 YFSETQ. V was pared by 0 bases and J by 4 bases, with 2 bases of the junction left unmatched. The CDR3: CASSLGTSGSPDTQYF. The CDR3 nucleotides read TGCGCCAGCAGCTTGGGGACTAGCGGGAGCCCAGATACGCAGTATTTT. Together with reference TRBV5-1 and TRBJ2-3, the CDR3 gives the full variable domain: KAGVTQTPRYLIKTRGQQVTLSCSPISGHRSVSWYQQTPGQGLQFLFEYFSETQRNKGNFPGRFSGRQFSNSRSEMNVSTLELGDSALYLCASSLGTSGSPDTQYFGPGTRLTVL.

J is TRBJ2-3 and V is TRBV19; 8 bases line up with TRBD2. The germline V gene encodes CDR1 LNHDA and CDR2 SQIVND (reference sequence). The ends lost 3 bases at V and 4 bases at J; junction bases unmatched: 6. This CDR3 is built from 15 residues. DNA for the CDR3: TGTGCCAGTAGTATGGGAGCGGGAGAGTCAGATACGCAGTATTTT. It translates to CASSMGAGESDTQYF.

The chain has TRBV7-8 and TRBJ2-1; 9 nucleotides match TRBD2. Germline V CDR1 and CDR2: SGHVS, FQNEAQ. The CDR3 sequence is 17 residues long. With V trimmed by 0 bases and J by 9 bases, 12 bases remained unmatched. The CDR3 is CASSLAHGGRAFSEQFF. The CDR3 DNA sequence: TGTGCCAGCAGCTTAGCGCACGGCGGGAGGGCCTTTAGTGAGCAGTTCTTC.

This chain links TRBV6-5 with TRBJ2-5; no clear D gene. The J call is uncertain, as TRBJ2-7 better fits the DNA end. This CDR3 is built from 14 residues. Germline V lookup: CDR1 MNHEY, CDR2 SVGAGI. CDR3 loop: CASSYSYQLYEQYF. The CDR3, as DNA: TGTGCCAGCAGTTACTCTTACCAACTCTACGAGCAGTACTTC.

The rearrangement uses TRBV10-3 and TRBJ2-7; D possibly corresponds to TRBD1 (6 bases). Germline values: CDR1 ENHRY, CDR2 SYGVKD. This CDR3 region has 13 residues. V was trimmed by 10 bases and J by 4 bases, leaving 17 bases between them. The CDR3 DNA reads TGTGCCACCGAACAGGGATCTAGTTACGAGCAGTACTTC. Protein product: CATEQGSSYEQYF.

V gene TRBV19 combines with J gene TRBJ2-1; 7 bases map to TRBD2. Trimming at V came to 1 base and at J to 8 bases, leaving 17 bases not matched to a gene. From germline, CDR1 is LNHDA and CDR2 SQIVND (reference sequence). The CDR3 consists of 18 residues. The CDR3 DNA reads TGTGCCAGTAGTATAGTCTCCCCCGGACTAGTCTTTTATGATGAGCAGTTCTTC. Protein sequence: CASSIVSPGLVFYDEQFF.

This sequence joins TRBV5-1 and TRBJ2-7, with a possible D match to TRBD1 (5 bases). Germline CDR1 reads SGHRS; CDR2 reads YFSETQ. The V and J ends lost 0 bases and 6 bases respectively, with 10 bases between them. The CDR3 totals 13 residues. The DNA for the CDR3 is TGCGCCAGCAGCTTGGTAGGGGTAAGCGAGCAGTACTTC. Its translation: CASSLVGVSEQYF.

The V and J genes are TRBV18 and TRBJ2-3; 9 positions match TRBD2. The CDR3 is 15 residues long. V was clipped by 6 bases and J by 0 bases; unmatched bases: 4. The germline V gene encodes CDR1 KGHSH and CDR2 LQKENI. The chain's CDR3 is CASSFLAGSTDTQYF. The CDR3 nucleotides are TGTGCCAGCTCTTTCCTAGCGGGGAGCACAGATACGCAGTATTTT.

The chain has TRBV28 and TRBJ2-5, with 7 positions matching TRBD2. V shed 10 bases, J shed 5 bases, and the junction held 4 bases outside the gene matches. This CDR3 is built from 11 residues. The germline CDR1 and CDR2 sequences are MDHEN and SYDVKM. The CDR3 region has the DNA TGTGCCATCGGGAGGTTTGAGACCCAGTACTTC. This translates into CAIGRFETQYF.

This clone was picked up a small number of times. The J gene is TRBJ2-7, the V gene TRBV21-1; the D call TRBD2 from the table was never checked on the DNA. TRBV21-1 is designated a pseudogene. The CDR3 runs to 15 residues. The CDR3 here is CASSPRTSGCYEQYF. DNA for the CDR3: TGTGCCAGCAGCCCCAGGACTAGCGGGTGCTACGAGCAGTACTTC.

This clone is a singleton in its sample. V is TRBV5-1 and J is TRBJ2-2, with D perhaps TRBD1 (6 bases). V was trimmed by 1 base and J by 1 base, leaving 8 bases between them. Looked up from germline, CDR1 is SGHRS and CDR2 is YFSETQ. The CDR3 sequence is 15 residues long. As DNA, the CDR3 is TGCGCCAGCAGCTTGCCGACAGGGAACACCGGGGAGCTGTTTTTT. Protein: CASSLPTGNTGELFF.

V gene TRBV15 combines with J gene TRBJ1-1; D is possibly TRBD1 (5 bases). The CDR3 spans 12 residues. Trimming removed 7 bases at V and 8 bases at J, with 14 bases between. Germline V lookup: CDR1 LNHNV, CDR2 YYDKDF (reference sequence). In nucleotides, the CDR3 is TGTGCCACCAAAAGAGGGGAGGGGGAAGCTTTCTTT. This translates into CATKRGEGEAFF. The variable domain in full, with the rest retrieved from reference TRBV15 and TRBJ1-1, is DAMVIQNPRYQVTQFGKPVTLSCSQTLNHNVMYWYQQKSSQAPKLLFHYYDKDFNNEADTPDNFQSRRPNTSFCFLDIRSPGLGDTAMYLCATKRGEGEAFFGQGTRLTVV.

The rearrangement joins TRBV27 to TRBJ2-6; TRBD2 is a possible D gene (5 bases). Germline CDR1 MNHEY, CDR2 SMNVEV (reference sequence). This CDR3 is 13 amino acids long. V lost 6 bases and J 2 bases, leaving 5 bases between the germline ends. CDR3 nucleotide sequence: TGTGCCAGCAGCGGGGCTGGGGCCAACGTCCTGACTTTC. This gives the protein CASSGAGANVLTF.

This chain joins TRBV27 and TRBJ2-7, with 9 nucleotides matching TRBD1. This CDR3 region has 15 residues. Per the germline V gene, CDR1 is MNHEY and CDR2 is SMNVEV (reference sequence). J was trimmed by 3 bases and V by 6 bases; bases with no gene match: 9. CDR3 loop: CASSDGDRDIYEQYF. The CDR3 DNA follows: TGTGCCAGCAGCGACGGGGACAGGGACATCTACGAGCAGTACTTC.

This clone has a handful of counts. The chain recombines TRBV7-2 with TRBJ2-7; D unclear. CDR1 is SGHTA and CDR2 is FQGNSA in the germline V gene. Between the trimmed V and J ends, which lost 1 base and 4 bases, there was a span of 5 bases. The CDR3 has 12 amino acids. CDR3 loop: CASSLERYEQYF. CDR3 sequence (DNA): TGTGCCAGCAGCTTAGAGCGTTACGAGCAGTACTTC.

This clone was found a few times. This sequence joins TRBV7-9 and TRBJ2-4; 10 bases are shared with TRBD1. After removal of 5 bases from V and 7 bases from J, the junction contained 8 bases not matched to a gene. CDR1 and CDR2 from the germline V gene are SEHNR and FQNEAQ (reference sequence). The CDR3 has 15 residues. Here the CDR3 DNA reads TGTGCCAGCAGCAGTAGGGGACAGGGGTTGAACATTCAGTACTTC. Protein product: CASSSRGQGLNIQYF.

As for this clone: Distinct nucleotide sequences in the sample also encode this CDR3. The chain employs TRBV11-2 and TRBJ1-2; 9 bases agree with TRBD1. The CDR3 covers 14 residues. Germline V gene sequence: CDR1 SGHAT, CDR2 FQNNGV. The V and J ends lost 5 bases and 2 bases, in that order; junction bases with no gene match: 3. CDR3 nucleotide sequence: TGTGCCAGCAGCCGAGACAGGGGGAACTATGGCTACACCTTC. The encoded protein is CASSRDRGNYGYTF.

This clone was seen a handful of times. The chain employs TRBV5-1 and TRBJ2-5; the D gene is possibly TRBD1 (6 bases). V was cut by 4 bases and J by 1 base, with 8 bases left in between. The CDR3 has 13 residues. CDR1 and CDR2 from the germline V gene are SGHRS and YFSETQ. DNA for the CDR3: TGCGCCAGCAGCAGGGACACCCAAGAGACCCAGTACTTC. It encodes CASSRDTQETQYF. The complete variable domain, with remaining parts taken from reference TRBV5-1 and TRBJ2-5, reads KAGVTQTPRYLIKTRGQQVTLSCSPISGHRSVSWYQQTPGQGLQFLFEYFSETQRNKGNFPGRFSGRQFSNSRSEMNVSTLELGDSALYLCASSRDTQETQYFGPGTRLLVL.

The chain joins TRBV18 to TRBJ1-1; 7 positions agree with TRBD1. Germline lookup yields CDR1 KGHSH and CDR2 LQKENI. The ends lost 0 bases at V and 1 base at J; junction bases unmatched: 8. The CDR3 totals 17 residues. CDR3 in amino acids: CASSPPGIGQANTEAFF. The CDR3 DNA reads as TGTGCCAGCTCACCACCAGGTATCGGACAGGCGAACACTGAAGCTTTCTTT. The full variable domain, its missing parts supplied by reference TRBV18 and TRBJ1-1, is NAGVMQNPRHLVRRRGQEARLRCSPMKGHSHVYWYRQLPEEGLKFMVYLQKENIIDESGMPKERFSAEFPKEGPSILRIQQVVRGDSAAYFCASSPPGIGQANTEAFFGQGTRLTVV.

The chain employs TRBV4-1 and TRBJ1-1; TRBD1 matches 7 bases. The CDR3 runs 14 residues. Germline V gene sequence: CDR1 MGHRA, CDR2 YSYEKL. With 3 bases clipped from V and 4 bases from J, the junction kept 5 bases outside the gene matches. The CDR3 nucleotides are TGCGCCAGCAGCCAGAGACAGGGAGCCACTGAAGCTTTCTTT. Translated: CASSQRQGATEAFF.

V usage is TRBV5-1 and J usage is TRBJ1-6, with D uncertain. The germline gives CDR1 SGHRS, CDR2 YFSETQ. V lost 8 bases and J 1 base, leaving 13 bases between the germline ends. The CDR3 contains 15 residues. CDR3 DNA: TGCGCCAGTTCGGCGGCAGTTTCCTATAATTCACCCCTCCACTTT. Encoded protein: CASSAAVSYNSPLHF.

In nucleotides, the CDR3 is TGTGCCAGCAGCCCGAGACAGGGGTATGGTGAAAAACTGTTTTTT. Translating gives CASSPRQGYGEKLFF. V gene TRBV7-6 combines with J gene TRBJ1-4; the match to TRBD1 covers 8 bases. V shed 5 bases and J 7 bases; nucleotides not matched to a gene: 9. The germline V gene has CDR1 SGHVS and CDR2 FNYEAQ. The CDR3 has 15 residues.

The chain has TRBV11-1 and TRBJ1-2, with unresolved D. The V end was cut by 5 bases, the J end by 1 base, with 8 bases between. This CDR3 is built from 13 residues. The V gene's germline CDR1 is SGHAT and CDR2 FQDESV (reference sequence). In DNA form, the CDR3 reads TGTGCCAGCAGCCCGGGATTTAACTATGGCTACACCTTC. This codes for CASSPGFNYGYTF. The full variable domain, with the rest looked up from reference TRBV11-1 and TRBJ1-2, is EAEVAQSPRYKITEKSQAVAFWCDPISGHATLYWYRQILGQGPELLVQFQDESVVDDSQLPKDRFSAERLKGVDSTLKIQPAELGDSAMYLCASSPGFNYGYTFGSGTRLTVV.

The rearrangement uses TRBV5-1 and TRBJ2-2; 11 nucleotides match TRBD1. Germline CDR1 is SGHRS and CDR2 is YFSETQ. The CDR3 length is 16 residues. Trimming at V came to 4 bases and at J to 6 bases, leaving 8 bases not matched to a gene. This chain's CDR3 is CASSRIPGQGAGELFF. For the CDR3, the DNA is TGCGCCAGCAGCAGAATTCCGGGACAGGGGGCCGGGGAGCTGTTTTTT.

The sample holds a few counts of this clone. One junction end does not reproduce the germline sequence, and a read error may be involved. The chain is built from TRBV11-2 and TRBJ1-2; TRBD1 might be the D (6 bases). The CDR3 loop spans 13 amino acids. CDR1 is SGHAT and CDR2 is FQNNGV in the germline V gene. CDR3 loop: CASSLSRDTHLPF. CDR3 coding DNA: TGTGCCAGCAGCTTATCTCGGGACACCCACCTTCCCTTC.

The J gene is TRBJ1-2, the V gene TRBV27; 9 bases agree with TRBD1. V was clipped by 4 bases and J by 6 bases; unmatched bases: 6. This CDR3 comprises 14 residues. Germline lookup yields CDR1 MNHEY and CDR2 SMNVEV (reference sequence). The CDR3 bases are TGTGCCAGCAGTTCTTGGACAGGGGCGCATGGCTACACCTTC. It specifies CASSSWTGAHGYTF.

This clone showed up just a few times. This rearrangement joins TRBV7-9 to TRBJ1-5; no clear D. This CDR3 is 14 amino acids long. Germline V gives CDR1 SEHNR, CDR2 FQNEAQ (reference sequence). V was cut by 4 bases and J by 6 bases, with 13 bases left in between. This CDR3 is CASSSDTRIQPQHF. The DNA for the CDR3 is TGTGCCAGCAGCTCTGACACCCGCATTCAGCCCCAGCATTTT.